This T cell receptor (beta chain) is drawn from a study of CD8 T cells in ankylosing spondylitis. V was pared by 7 bases and J by 1 base, with 13 bases between. CDR1 is SQVTM, CDR2 ANQGSEA, per germline. This CDR3 has 13 residues. TCRdb re-analysed the 5' RACE reads in MiXCR, keeping a single row per CDR3 protein. The sample shows fewer than 200,000 distinct CDR3 sequences, roughly 18% of them seen only once. This clonotype was seen repeatedly, ten times or more. The TCR sequence derives from a male donor between 10 and 30 years old with ankylosing spondylitis or in good health (not recorded which). Sample: blood, either unsorted or a sorted T cell fraction (not recorded which). The chain carries TRBV29-1 and TRBJ1-1; D gene ambiguous. The CDR3 loop is CSAYPNGNTEAFF. CDR3 coding DNA: TGCAGCGCCTATCCTAATGGGAACACTGAAGCTTTCTTT.